This TCR beta chain was retrieved from a study of technical replicates of blood from four donors. The germline V gene has CDR1 SGDLS and CDR2 YYNGEE. The germline V and J ends were trimmed by 3 bases and 8 bases, with 23 bases remaining between them. There are 16 residues in the CDR3. The assay was immunoSEQ multiplex PCR, and TCRdb's table has in-frame clones only and misses some. The sample carries about 73,000 clones, approximately 93% recorded once. The receptor was isolated from a human donor in good health. The V call is TRBV9, the J call TRBJ1-2; D is undetermined. Source material: T cells isolated from PBMCs. Here the CDR3 DNA reads TGTGCCAGCAGCGCTGACCCCTCCCGGGCCACGGGGGGCTACACCTTC. Protein product: CASSADPSRATGGYTF.